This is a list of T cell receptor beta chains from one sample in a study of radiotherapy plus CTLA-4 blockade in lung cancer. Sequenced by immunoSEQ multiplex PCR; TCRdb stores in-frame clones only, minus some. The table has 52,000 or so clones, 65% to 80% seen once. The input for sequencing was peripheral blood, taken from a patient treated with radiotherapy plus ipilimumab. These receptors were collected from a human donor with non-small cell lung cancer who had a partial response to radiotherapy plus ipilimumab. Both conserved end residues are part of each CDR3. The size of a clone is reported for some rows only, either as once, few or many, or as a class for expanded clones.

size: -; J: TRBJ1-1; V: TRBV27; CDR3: CASSFNRNTEAFF
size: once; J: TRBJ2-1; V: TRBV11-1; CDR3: CASSAGNEQFF
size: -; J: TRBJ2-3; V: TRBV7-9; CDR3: CASSLLAGRTDTQYF
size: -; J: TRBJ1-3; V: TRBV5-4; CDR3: CASKPGHSSGNTIYF
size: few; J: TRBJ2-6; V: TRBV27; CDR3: CASSFAAGGSGANVLTF
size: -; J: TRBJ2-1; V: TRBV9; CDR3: CASSVLVGGQYNEQFF
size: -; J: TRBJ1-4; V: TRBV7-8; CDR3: CASSLGGYEKLFF
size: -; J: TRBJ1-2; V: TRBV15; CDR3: CATSRGDRVLLNYGYTF
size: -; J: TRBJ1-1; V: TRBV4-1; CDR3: CASSRQENTEAFF
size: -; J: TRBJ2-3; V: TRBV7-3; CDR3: CASSLTAGDSDTQYF
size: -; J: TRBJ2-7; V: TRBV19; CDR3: CASSQQGKHEQYF
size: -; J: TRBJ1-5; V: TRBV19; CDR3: CASRGQGGNQPQHF
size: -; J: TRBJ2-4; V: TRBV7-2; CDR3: CASSPRTGGRAKNIQYF
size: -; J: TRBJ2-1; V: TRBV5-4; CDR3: CASSRGDRHNEQFF
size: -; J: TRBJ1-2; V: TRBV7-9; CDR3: CASSLALGRQGANYGYTF
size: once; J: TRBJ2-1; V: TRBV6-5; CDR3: CASSPGRWNEQFF
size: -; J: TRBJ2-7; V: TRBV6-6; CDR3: CASSFRDIYEQYF